The 32 T cell receptor beta chains presented below share a single source sample, sequenced in a study of regulatory T cells in long-lasting Graves disease. Time point here: persistent/refractory GD, antithyroid drugs over 5 years with positive TRAb. RNA from PBMCs was the source of the TCR library. Arm-PCR of CDR3 regions with iRepertoire HTBI primers generated TCR beta libraries. TCRdb analysed the multiplex PCR reads with MiXCR anew, one entry per CDR3 protein. This sample has roughly 450,000 distinct CDR3 sequences; around a fifth occur once, and the top ten carry roughly 13%. The sample in question was peripheral blood mononuclear cells (PBMCs), obtained when the disease was refractory, from a patient treated with antithyroid drugs. These TCRs come from a female donor with Graves disease.

This clonotype was seen repeatedly, ten times or more. The chain recombines TRBV27 with TRBJ2-1, with D possibly matching TRBD2 (6 bases). This CDR3 has 14 residues. Trimming left V 3 bases short and J 1 base short, with 7 bases between. CDR1 is MNHEY, CDR2 SMNVEV, per germline (reference sequence). The CDR3 DNA reads as TGTGCCAGCAGTTTTAGCGGTTCCTACAATGAGCAGTTCTTC. It translates to CASSFSGSYNEQFF.

This clonotype was seen more than once but under ten times. The chain has TRBV5-1 and TRBJ1-1; 9 nucleotides align to TRBD1. Looked up from germline, CDR1 is SGHRS and CDR2 is YFSETQ. Trimming removed 0 bases from V and 4 bases from J; junction bases left unmatched: 7. The CDR3 runs to 16 residues. This CDR3 is CASSLGYTGGVTEAFF. The CDR3 DNA follows: TGCGCCAGCAGCTTGGGATACACAGGGGGCGTCACTGAAGCTTTCTTT.

With regard to this clonotype: A much more abundant neighbour one base away suggests this may be a read error. V gene TRBV11-2 combines with J gene TRBJ1-4; weak D call: TRBD1 (5 bases). The germline CDR1 and CDR2 sequences are SGHAT and FQNNGV. CDR3 length: 15 amino acids. V lost 5 bases, J lost 7 bases, and 17 bases lay in between. CDR3 in DNA: TGTGCCAGCAGCGTCGACGGGGGTCGTGCTGAAAAACTGTTTTTT. Protein: CASSVDGGRAEKLFF.

The chain combines TRBV19 with TRBJ2-5, with D possibly TRBD1 on 5 matching bases. Trimming left V 5 bases short and J 5 bases short, with 12 bases between. CDR1 and CDR2 from the germline V gene are LNHDA and SQIVND (reference sequence). CDR3 length: 13 amino acids. The CDR3 reads CASSQGMVETQYF. DNA for the CDR3: TGTGCCAGTAGTCAGGGAATGGTGGAGACCCAGTACTTC.

This chain connects TRBV7-3 to TRBJ2-6; D may be TRBD1 or TRBD2 (5 bases each). Trimming pared 8 bases from V and 0 bases from J, leaving 14 bases between. The CDR3 contains 16 residues. Germline V gene sequence: CDR1 SGHTA, CDR2 FQGTGA. As DNA, the CDR3 is TGTGCCAGCGGGAGAGGGGTGAGCTCTGGGGCCAACGTCCTGACTTTC. Residues: CASGRGVSSGANVLTF.

The J gene is TRBJ2-1, the V gene TRBV28, with 7 bases fitting TRBD1. Trimming took 1 base from V and 4 from J; bases not matched to a gene: 7. The CDR3 spans 16 residues. Germline V gives CDR1 MDHEN, CDR2 SYDVKM. CDR3 DNA: TGTGCCAGCAGTTTATCCGGGACAGAGAGATACAATGAGCAGTTCTTC. Translation gives CASSLSGTERYNEQFF. The entire variable domain, with the rest obtained from reference TRBV28 and TRBJ2-1, is as follows: DVKVTQSSRYLVKRTGEKVFLECVQDMDHENMFWYRQDPGLGLRLIYFSYDVKMKEKGDIPEGYSVSREKKERFSLILESASTNQTSMYLCASSLSGTERYNEQFFGPGTRLTVL.

This clonotype has only a few counts. The rearrangement joins TRBV5-6 to TRBJ1-1; D unclear. Germline values: CDR1 SGHDT, CDR2 YYEEEE. With 1 base removed from V and 6 bases from J, the gap between germline ends came to 10 bases. CDR3 length: 13 residues. The CDR3 bases are TGTGCCAGCAGCTTGATTGATTTCGCTGAAGCTTTCTTT. Translated, it gives CASSLIDFAEAFF.

This clonotype was counted between two and nine times. The chain couples TRBV29-1 to TRBJ1-2; D remains ambiguous. Trimming pared 7 bases from V and 3 bases from J, leaving 12 bases between. The CDR3 has 12 residues. Germline-derived CDR1 and CDR2 are SQVTM and ANQGSEA. The CDR3 loop reads CSARASDYGYTF. CDR3 nucleotides: TGCAGCGCCCGGGCTTCCGACTATGGCTACACCTTC. Variable domain in full (rest from reference TRBV29-1 and TRBJ1-2): SAVISQKPSRDICQRGTSLTIQCQVDSQVTMMFWYRQQPGQSLTLIATANQGSEATYESGFVIDKFPISRPNLTFSTLTVSNMSPEDSSIYLCSARASDYGYTFGSGTRLTVV.

The chain is built from TRBV20-1 and TRBJ1-3; a possible D gene is TRBD1 (5 bases). With 1 base removed from V and 1 base from J, the gap between germline ends came to 8 bases. The CDR3 is made up of 14 amino acids. Per the germline V gene, CDR1 is DFQATT and CDR2 is SNEGSKA (reference sequence). The CDR3 nucleotides are TGCAGTGCTAGAGTACAGGAGTCTGGAAACACCATATATTTT. Translated: CSARVQESGNTIYF.

This clonotype was found a few times. This rearrangement joins TRBV7-3 to TRBJ1-5; the D call may be TRBD1 or TRBD2 (6 bases each). Matching the DNA end better, TRBJ2-3 makes the J call doubtful. There are 15 residues in the CDR3. Per germline, CDR1 SGHTA and CDR2 FQGTGA. In DNA, the CDR3 is TGTGCCAGCAGCCCAAACGGACAAGGGGGGGATACGCAGTATTTT. Its translation is CASSPNGQGGDTQYF.

On this clonotype: Compared with germline, one end of the junction differs, possibly owing to a read error. The rearrangement joins TRBV19 to TRBJ2-2; D may be TRBD1 (5 bases). The CDR3 is 15 amino acids. CDR1 and CDR2 (germline): LNHDA, SQIVND (reference sequence). This CDR3 is CASSIVAGNAGELFF. CDR3 coding DNA: TGTGCCAGTAGTATTGTGGCAGGGAACGCCGGGGAGCTGTTTTTT.

This clonotype has only one observation. This rearrangement joins TRBV6-2 or TRBV6-3 to TRBJ2-7; no clear D gene. Between the trimmed V and J ends, which lost 7 bases and 4 bases, there was a span of 14 bases. CDR1 MNHEY and CDR2 SVGEGT come from the germline V gene. The CDR3 is made up of 13 amino acids. CDR3 coding DNA: TGTGCCAGCACCACCGGCAGCCCGTACGAGCAGTACTTC. It encodes CASTTGSPYEQYF.

As concerns this clonotype: A read error may produce the germline difference seen at one junction end. The chain has TRBV12-3 or TRBV12-4 and TRBJ1-6; no firm D call. The CDR3 covers 16 residues. CDR3 loop: CASGQNHPSNNSPLHF. The CDR3 DNA follows: TGTGCCAGCGGTCAAAATCATCCCTCCAATAATTCACCCCTCCACTTT.

This clonotype has a handful of counts. The chain combines TRBV12-3 or TRBV12-4 with TRBJ1-3; D is uncertain. The CDR3 runs 14 residues. V lost 5 bases and J lost 0, with 8 bases in between. The CDR3 reads CASSGIRSGNTIYF. The CDR3 region has the DNA TGTGCCAGCAGTGGGATCCGCTCTGGAAACACCATATATTTT.

This clonotype was observed at least ten times. The V and J genes are TRBV25-1 and TRBJ1-1; D is unresolved. The CDR3 extends over 13 amino acids. V was pared by 6 bases and J by 1 base, with 9 bases between. The germline V gene has CDR1 MGHDK and CDR2 SYGVNS. This chain's CDR3 is CASSDRQNTEAFF. The CDR3 coding sequence is TGTGCCAGCAGCGATCGACAGAACACTGAAGCTTTCTTT.

The chain carries TRBV9 and TRBJ1-3; D is ambiguous. CDR1 and CDR2 (germline): SGDLS, YYNGEE. The V end was cut by 6 bases, the J end by 6 bases, with 19 bases between. CDR3 length: 15 residues. CDR3 region: CASTDSPAPLNTIYF. Here the CDR3 DNA reads TGTGCCAGCACCGATAGCCCGGCCCCCTTAAACACCATATATTTT.

The genes are TRBV7-2 and TRBJ1-5; no firm D call. Germline CDR1 and CDR2: SGHTA and FQGNSA. This CDR3 region has 13 residues. Trimming cost V 2 bases and J 5 bases, with 7 bases left between them. The CDR3 loop is CASSLSFDQPQHF. In DNA, the CDR3 is TGTGCCAGCAGCTTATCATTTGATCAGCCCCAGCATTTT.

This rearrangement joins TRBV30 to TRBJ1-1; 7 nucleotides align to TRBD1. V dropped 5 bases and J dropped 3; count of bases not matched to a gene: 9. Germline V gene sequence: CDR1 GTSNPN, CDR2 SVGIG (reference sequence). The CDR3 runs to 14 residues. This CDR3 is CAWDLTGLYTEAFF. The CDR3 nucleotides read TGTGCCTGGGACCTGACAGGGCTGTACACTGAAGCTTTCTTT. The full variable domain, rest sourced from reference TRBV30 and TRBJ1-1, is SQTIHQWPATLVQPVGSPLSLECTVEGTSNPNLYWYRQAAGRGLQLLFYSVGIGQISSEVPQNLSASRPQDRQFILSSKKLLLSDSGFYLCAWDLTGLYTEAFFGQGTRLTVV.

Many counts were recorded for this clonotype. This rearrangement joins TRBV29-1 to TRBJ1-2; 9 bases match TRBD1. The CDR3 runs to 13 residues. The germline V gene has CDR1 SQVTM and CDR2 ANQGSEA. Trimming took 6 bases from V and 3 from J; bases not matched to a gene: 5. Here the CDR3 reads CSVVQGADYGYTF. In nucleotides, the CDR3 is TGCAGCGTAGTACAGGGGGCGGACTATGGCTACACCTTC.

This clonotype has a handful of counts. This chain joins TRBV27 and TRBJ1-2; D perhaps matches TRBD1 (5 bases). There are 15 residues in the CDR3. Germline lookup yields CDR1 MNHEY and CDR2 SMNVEV (reference sequence). The V gene lost 6 bases and the J gene lost 4 bases, with 18 bases spanning the gap. As DNA, the CDR3 is TGTGCCAGCAGCCCCGCTTTCGGGACCCGCTATGGCTACACCTTC. Residues: CASSPAFGTRYGYTF.

The chain couples TRBV6-1 to TRBJ1-1; D is possibly TRBD1 (5 bases). The germline V and J ends were trimmed by 5 bases and 0 bases, with 13 bases remaining between them. The CDR3 spans 15 residues. The germline V gene has CDR1 MNHNS and CDR2 SASEGT. The CDR3 region has the DNA TGTGCCAGCAGTCTTCAGAGGGACTTGAACACTGAAGCTTTCTTT. Its protein is CASSLQRDLNTEAFF.

This clonotype showed up many times. This chain connects TRBV7-2 to TRBJ2-6; D is unclear. The CDR3 sequence is 14 residues long. The germline V and J ends were trimmed by 5 bases and 0 bases, with 5 bases remaining between them. From germline, CDR1 is SGHTA and CDR2 FQGNSA. CDR3 DNA: TGTGCCAGCAGCACGGACTCTGGGGCCAACGTCCTGACTTTC. This gives the protein CASSTDSGANVLTF. Drawing the rest from reference TRBV7-2 and TRBJ2-6, the complete variable domain is GAGVSQSPSNKVTEKGKDVELRCDPISGHTALYWYRQSLGQGLEFLIYFQGNSAPDKSGLPSDRFSAERTGGSVSTLTIQRTQQEDSAVYLCASSTDSGANVLTFGAGSRLTVL.

This clonotype was seen at least ten times. V gene TRBV6-1 combines with J gene TRBJ1-3; 8 bases are shared with TRBD1. CDR1 and CDR2 from the germline V gene are MNHNS and SASEGT. After removal of 6 bases from V and 8 bases from J, the junction contained 15 bases not matched to a gene. This CDR3 region has 16 residues. The CDR3 reads CASRGQKDRARDTIYF. CDR3 DNA: TGTGCCAGCAGAGGCCAAAAGGACAGGGCGCGGGACACCATATATTTT.

A word on this clonotype: The conserved phenylalanine or tryptophan normally closing the CDR3 is absent here, so this likely arose from a read error. This chain connects TRBV24-1 to TRBJ2-2; D gene uncertain. CDR1 is KGHDR and CDR2 is SFDVKD in the germline V gene. The CDR3 length is 15 residues. Trimming removed 4 bases from V and 4 bases from J, with 12 bases in between. The CDR3 DNA is TGTGCCACCAGTGAAAACGTGCTGGGCACCGGGGAGCTGTTTTCT. It is translated as CATSENVLGTGELFS.

Worth noting for this clonotype: The junction shows a germline mismatch at one end, possibly a read error. The chain employs TRBV6-1 and TRBJ1-1; D unresolved. Germline assignment: CDR1 MNHNS and CDR2 SASEGT. The CDR3 extends over 12 amino acids. The CDR3 DNA reads as TGTGCCAGCAGTGACAGGCACACTAAAGCTTTCTTT. This codes for CASSDRHTKAFF.

This clonotype was detected ten times or more. This chain uses TRBV7-2 with TRBJ2-5; weak D call: TRBD1 (6 bases). V dropped 6 bases and J dropped 0 bases, with 14 bases sitting between them. Germline CDR1 SGHTA, CDR2 FQGNSA. This CDR3 region has 15 residues. The CDR3 DNA follows: TGTGCCAGCAGTTTACACAGGGAGTACCAAGAGACCCAGTACTTC. Protein product: CASSLHREYQETQYF. Variable domain in full (rest from reference TRBV7-2 and TRBJ2-5): GAGVSQSPSNKVTEKGKDVELRCDPISGHTALYWYRQSLGQGLEFLIYFQGNSAPDKSGLPSDRFSAERTGGSVSTLTIQRTQQEDSAVYLCASSLHREYQETQYFGPGTRLLVL.

The chain recombines TRBV4-3 with TRBJ1-2, with no clear D. This CDR3 region has 14 residues. V lost 2 bases, J lost 4 bases, and 11 bases lay in between. From germline, CDR1 is LGHNA and CDR2 YSLEER. CDR3 protein: CASSQSQQVYGYTF. DNA of the CDR3: TGCGCCAGCAGCCAAAGCCAGCAGGTCTATGGCTACACCTTC.

This clonotype has a count of ten or more. V is TRBV25-1 and J is TRBJ1-5; D is undetermined. The CDR3 sequence is 14 residues long. With 1 base removed from V and 3 bases from J, the gap between germline ends came to 7 bases. The V gene's germline CDR1 is MGHDK and CDR2 SYGVNS. CDR3 loop: CASSESVHNQPQHF. CDR3 nucleotides: TGTGCCAGCAGTGAATCGGTCCACAATCAGCCCCAGCATTTT.

On this clonotype: In this CDR3 the conserved last residue, phenylalanine or tryptophan, is missing, so a read error is likely. This chain connects TRBV6-2 or TRBV6-3 to TRBJ1-6; TRBD1 matches 10 bases. Unmatched junction bases numbered 4, after V lost 5 bases and J lost 9 bases. Germline CDR1 and CDR2: MNHEY and SVGEGT. The CDR3 runs to 14 residues. CDR3 DNA: TGTGCCAGCAGTAGAGACAGGGGGCCTTCACCCCTCCACGTT. This sequence encodes CASSRDRGPSPLHV.

This clonotype was counted between two and nine times. The rearrangement uses TRBV29-1 and TRBJ2-5; tentatively, D is TRBD2 (5 bases). The germline V gene encodes CDR1 SQVTM and CDR2 ANQGSEA. This CDR3 has 14 residues. Deletions cut 6 bases from V and 5 bases from J, with 19 bases between. CDR3 in DNA: TGCAGCGTGGGGAAGCCCGGGGTGCCGGAGACCCAGTACTTC. Translation: CSVGKPGVPETQYF.

In this sample, this clonotype turned up a few times. The chain recombines TRBV11-3 with TRBJ2-7; D is ambiguous. CDR3 length: 17 amino acids. Germline V gene sequence: CDR1 SGHNT, CDR2 YENEEA. Trimming pared 0 bases from V and 12 bases from J, leaving 27 bases between. CDR3 in DNA: TGTGCCAGCAGCTTAGATGGATTCGGCAGAACCATCCCCTTCGTGTACTTC. It specifies CASSLDGFGRTIPFVYF.

V and J are TRBV6-2 or TRBV6-3 and TRBJ1-2; tentatively, D is TRBD1 (5 bases). The CDR3 length is 13 residues. Trimming took off 5 bases at V and 8 bases at J, with 15 bases between the two ends. CDR1 is MNHEY and CDR2 is SVGEGT in the germline V gene. CDR3 residues: CASSPNTGDGYTF. DNA of the CDR3: TGTGCCAGCAGTCCAAACACGGGGGACGGCTACACCTTC.